The rows below give T cell receptor beta chains drawn from one sample of a study of response to subunit inactivated influenza vaccine. TCRdb re-analysed the RT-PCR reads in MiXCR, keeping a single row per CDR3 protein. The sample consists of around 600,000 distinct CDR3 sequences, about 11% of them appearing once. The sample was also reused in another study, on T cells expressing NK-cell markers.

Sequences were derived from PBMCs from blood, sampled on the day of vaccination. All receptors come from a man aged 45-60 years who received an inactivated influenza vaccine. CDR3s include the opening cysteine and the closing phenylalanine or tryptophan. Each record gives: V gene, D gene, J gene, CDR3 protein. A D gene is named only where the DNA matches it firmly.

>TRBV4-1|TRBD2|TRBJ2-3
CASSRLAGTDTQYF
>TRBV5-1|.|TRBJ2-3
CASSLEASSGTDTQYF
>TRBV5-5|TRBD1|TRBJ2-7
CASSNPGQAYNEQYF
>TRBV29-1|.|TRBJ2-1
CSSGPNAYNEQFF
>TRBV20-1|TRBD2|TRBJ2-1
CSAQRLAGSSYNEQFF
>TRBV12-3/TRBV12-4|TRBD1|TRBJ1-1
CASSHRGSNTEAFF
>TRBV29-1|.|TRBJ1-1
CSVVPTFGNTEAFF
>TRBV20-1|.|TRBJ1-5
CSARDMGGTQPQHF
>TRBV1|.|TRBJ2-3
CTSSEEGGSGTDTQYF
>TRBV9|.|TRBJ1-6
CASSQTGRSNSPLHF
>TRBV15|.|TRBJ1-4
CATSRERARGEKLFF
>TRBV5-6|TRBD1|TRBJ1-1
CASSLAIQGVFTEAFF
>TRBV6-1|.|TRBJ1-6
CASSAGTYTYNSPLHF
>TRBV5-1|.|TRBJ2-2
CASSYGFGGHTGELFF
>TRBV10-3|.|TRBJ2-2
CAISASFTGELFF
>TRBV11-2|.|TRBJ2-3
CASSLRPNTDTQYF
>TRBV4-2|.|TRBJ2-3
CASSQGRDRDTDTQYF
>TRBV4-3|.|TRBJ2-7
CASSQDKSSYEQYF
>TRBV7-2|.|TRBJ2-1
CASSSTAAYEQFF
>TRBV5-1|TRBD1|TRBJ2-3
CASSLPGQGTDTQYF
>TRBV5-6|.|TRBJ2-7
CASSPVGQLYVQYF
>TRBV6-5|TRBD1|TRBJ1-5
CASSYSDRGRFSNQPQHF
>TRBV12-3/TRBV12-4|.|TRBJ2-7
CASSLPRALQDEQYF
>TRBV19|TRBD1|TRBJ2-4
CASSIEGQGILKNIQYF
>TRBV6-1|TRBD1|TRBJ1-3
CASSAGQGIRNTIYF
>TRBV6-2/TRBV6-3|.|TRBJ2-3
CASNYGPDTQYF
>TRBV12-3/TRBV12-4|.|TRBJ1-6
CASRIGGAQDSPLHF
>TRBV19|TRBD1|TRBJ2-7
CASSTTDRAGEQYF
>TRBV6-5|TRBD1|TRBJ1-5
CASSYSKAQGVGPQHF
>TRBV11-2|TRBD1|TRBJ2-3
CASSHTNPGGGRNTQYF
>TRBV20-1|.|TRBJ2-3
CSARDESRDWWRTAQYF
>TRBV20-1|TRBD2|TRBJ2-3
CSAEREFTDTQYF
>TRBV9|TRBD2|TRBJ2-1
CASSSRTSGERNEQFF
>TRBV29-1|TRBD2|TRBJ2-1
CSAYLAGGPYNEQFF
>TRBV5-1|TRBD2|TRBJ2-1
CASSLSGGAANEQFF
>TRBV6-2/TRBV6-3|TRBD1|TRBJ1-5
CASRRDRASGPQHF
>TRBV9|TRBD1|TRBJ2-7
CASSPGTEPIYEQYF
>TRBV24-1|TRBD1|TRBJ2-2
CAAGVDRGRIGELFF
>TRBV7-2|TRBD1|TRBJ1-2
CASSSGGVSYGYTF
>TRBV12-3/TRBV12-4|.|TRBJ1-5
CASSLEGTRNQPQHF
>TRBV2|.|TRBJ2-5
CASSARSPQETQYF
>TRBV4-3|.|TRBJ2-2
CASSRVAAGELFF
>TRBV12-3/TRBV12-4|.|TRBJ2-1
CASTHSNEQFF